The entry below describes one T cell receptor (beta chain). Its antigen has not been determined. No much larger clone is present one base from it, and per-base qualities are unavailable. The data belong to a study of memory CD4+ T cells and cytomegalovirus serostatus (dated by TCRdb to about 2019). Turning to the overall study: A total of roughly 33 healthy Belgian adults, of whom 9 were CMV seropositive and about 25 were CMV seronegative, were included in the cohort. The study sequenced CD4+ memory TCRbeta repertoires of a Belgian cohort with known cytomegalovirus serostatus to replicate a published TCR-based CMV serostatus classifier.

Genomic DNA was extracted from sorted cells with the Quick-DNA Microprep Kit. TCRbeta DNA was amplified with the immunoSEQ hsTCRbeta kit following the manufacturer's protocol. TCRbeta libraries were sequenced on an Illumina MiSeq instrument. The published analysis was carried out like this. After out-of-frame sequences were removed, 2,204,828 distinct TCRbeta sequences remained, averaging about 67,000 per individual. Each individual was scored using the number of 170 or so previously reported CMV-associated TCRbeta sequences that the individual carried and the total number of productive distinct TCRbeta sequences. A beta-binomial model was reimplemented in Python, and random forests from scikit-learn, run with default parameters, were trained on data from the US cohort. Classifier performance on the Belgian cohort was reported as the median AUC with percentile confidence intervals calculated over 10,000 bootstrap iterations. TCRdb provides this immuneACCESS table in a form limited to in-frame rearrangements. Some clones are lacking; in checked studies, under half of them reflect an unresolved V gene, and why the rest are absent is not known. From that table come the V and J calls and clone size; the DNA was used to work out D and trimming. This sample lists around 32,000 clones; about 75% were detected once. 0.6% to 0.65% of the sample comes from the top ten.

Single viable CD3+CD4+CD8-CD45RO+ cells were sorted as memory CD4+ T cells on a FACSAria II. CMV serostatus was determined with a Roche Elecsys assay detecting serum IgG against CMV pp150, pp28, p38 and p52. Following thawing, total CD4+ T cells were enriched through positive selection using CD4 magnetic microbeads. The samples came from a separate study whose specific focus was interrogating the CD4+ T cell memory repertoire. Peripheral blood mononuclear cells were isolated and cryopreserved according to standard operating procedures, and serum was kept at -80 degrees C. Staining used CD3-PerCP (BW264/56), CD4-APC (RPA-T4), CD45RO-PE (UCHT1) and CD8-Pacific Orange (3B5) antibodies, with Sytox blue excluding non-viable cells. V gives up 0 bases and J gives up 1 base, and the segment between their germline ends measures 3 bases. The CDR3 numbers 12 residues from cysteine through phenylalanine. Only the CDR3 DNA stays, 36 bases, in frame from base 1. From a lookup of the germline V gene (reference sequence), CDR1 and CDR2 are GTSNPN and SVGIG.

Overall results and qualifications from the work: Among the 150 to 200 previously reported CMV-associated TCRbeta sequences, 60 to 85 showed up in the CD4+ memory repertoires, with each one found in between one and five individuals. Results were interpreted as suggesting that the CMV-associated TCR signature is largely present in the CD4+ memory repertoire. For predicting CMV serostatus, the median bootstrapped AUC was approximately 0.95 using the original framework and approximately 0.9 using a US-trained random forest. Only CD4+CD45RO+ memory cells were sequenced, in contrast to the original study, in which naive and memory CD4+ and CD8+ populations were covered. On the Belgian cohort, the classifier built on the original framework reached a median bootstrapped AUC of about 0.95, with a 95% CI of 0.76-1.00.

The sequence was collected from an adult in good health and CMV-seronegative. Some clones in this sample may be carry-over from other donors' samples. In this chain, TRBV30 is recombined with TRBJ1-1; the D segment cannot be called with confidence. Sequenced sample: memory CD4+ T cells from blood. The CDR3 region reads CAWSVGNTEAFF. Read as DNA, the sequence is TGTGCCTGGAGTGTAGGGAACACTGAAGCTTTCTTT. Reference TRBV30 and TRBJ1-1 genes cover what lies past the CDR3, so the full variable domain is SQTIHQWPATLVQPVGSPLSLECTVEGTSNPNLYWYRQAAGRGLQLLFYSVGIGQISSEVPQNLSASRPQDRQFILSSKKLLLSDSGFYLCAWSVGNTEAFFGQGTRLTVV.